This TCR beta chain was found in a study of T-cell reconstitution after alpha-beta-depleted transplantation in children. The germline gives CDR1 SGDLS, CDR2 YYNGEE. This CDR3 is 14 amino acids long. The V end lost 3 bases, the J end lost 14 bases, and 18 bases lay between the germline ends. In its sample, this clonotype was seen a few times. Using unique molecular identifiers, the investigators prepared the TCRbeta library. One entry per CDR3 protein results from TCRdb running MiXCR on the PCR reads. This table holds hundreds of thousands of distinct CDR3 sequences, roughly a tenth found once. The source is a human donor who donated a stem cell graft to a child with acute myeloid leukemia. This rearrangement joins TRBV9 to TRBJ1-6; no definite D call. This specimen consisted of PBMCs from the stem cell graft donor, obtained from the stem cell graft. The DNA for the CDR3 is TGTGCCAGCAGCGCCCCCGGTGAGGGCATGTCCCTCCACTTT. It is translated as CASSAPGEGMSLHF.